This record looks at one T cell receptor (beta chain) sequence and its context. Its antigen remains unidentified. cDNA reverse transcribed from extracted RNA served as the sequencing template. Sequenced by immunoSEQ multiplex PCR; TCRdb stores in-frame clones only, minus some. The sample carries 150,000 to 200,000 clones, around three fifths recorded once. Treatment given: oral pan-JAK inhibitor, 5-10 mg twice daily. This entry belongs to a study of CD8+ T cells in alopecia areata. Study at large: Treated patients were given 5 to 10 mg oral tofacitinib twice daily. Severity in treated patients was scored by percentage of scalp area affected.

Regarding the study as a whole: Relative to normal scalp, lesional scalp, especially alopecia totalis/universalis, showed higher clonality.

The source is a human donor with alopecia areata. This material consisted of CD4+ T cells sorted from blood, taken at week 24, from a patient treated with tofacitinib.

This chain's CDR3 is CSVGQGARIYEQYF. The CDR3, as DNA: TGCAGCGTTGGGCAGGGGGCGCGAATATACGAGCAGTACTTC. The chain uses TRBV29-1 and TRBJ2-7, with TRBD1 matching 8 bases. CDR3 length: 14 amino acids. The V segment lost 4 bases and the J segment 4 bases; nucleotides outside the gene matches: 9. Germline V lookup: CDR1 SQVTM, CDR2 ANQGSEA.